The rows below give T cell receptor beta chains drawn from one sample of a study of CD4 T cells in relation to SARS-CoV-2 and coronaviruses. The method was immunoSEQ multiplex PCR; TCRdb's version includes in-frame clones alone and lacks a portion of them. This table holds tens of thousands of clones, over 65% found once. Their antigens are not known. The sequencing sample was made of CD4+ T cells from PBMCs, cultured in vitro. These receptors were collected from a human donor in good health. The CDR3 runs from the conserved cysteine through the conserved F or W. Clone size is shown for a subset of rows, as once, few, many or a class of expanded clone.

cdr3_length clone_size v_call cdr3_aa
13 few TRBV6-5 CASSPQGTHGYTF
15 once TRBV6-5 CASNRYSDSSYEQYF
14 few TRBV5-1 CASSLGSTWGEQYF
16 . TRBV6-5 CASSYSGQPGANVLTF
15 . TRBV5-1 CASSLGGANTGELFF
13 . TRBV19 CASTTGSGYGYTF
14 . TRBV27 CASSLRDRGMPQHF
12 . TRBV29-1 CSVEQGANGYTF
17 . TRBV5-4 CASSNKRTGGVRPPLHF
14 . TRBV2 CASKKTGNTGELFF
14 . TRBV12-5 CASGLRTGRHTIYF
13 once TRBV5-5 CASSLSVRETQYF
16 . TRBV9 CASSTIVGTTEDEQYF
14 once TRBV6-6 CASNPGLSYNEQFF
13 . TRBV5-1 CASSERPGYEQYF
12 . TRBV28 CASSLGNQPQHF
17 . TRBV5-1 CASSPADYPMNLETQYF
14 . TRBV9 CASSVGDRYNEQFF
12 once TRBV14 CASSQGYREQFF
15 few TRBV30 CAWTRPGRVNSPLHF
15 . TRBV11-2 CASSGVGQGSNEQFF
19 . TRBV10-3 CAISDNPGTALSGANVLTF
12 . TRBV19 CATTDREKTIYF
16 . TRBV18 CASSQQGQGGYNEQFF
15 . TRBV5-1 CASSLYADRNTEAFF
14 . TRBV6-4 CASSDPGLAGVQFF
13 . TRBV30 CAWTGTSTDTQYF
15 . TRBV6-5 CASVASGRAGDEQYF
15 . TRBV19 CASSPDRGNTGELFF
14 . TRBV7-9 CASSLPDREGGYTF
18 . TRBV18 CASSPLSLTAGGSDTQYF
16 few TRBV3-1/TRBV3-2 CASSQDWQGRGGEAFF
14 . TRBV27 CASSLSRRDTEAFF
14 . TRBV10-2 CASQGRGRDGEQYF
13 . TRBV12-5 CASGQGNTGELFF
16 . TRBV15 CATSIYSGDSYNEQFF
12 few TRBV4-1 CASSQADYGYTF
15 . TRBV5-4 CASSLDGSSQETQYF
16 . TRBV5-1 CASSYGQSSGANVLTF
13 . TRBV3-1/TRBV3-2 CASSHRDLRGYTF